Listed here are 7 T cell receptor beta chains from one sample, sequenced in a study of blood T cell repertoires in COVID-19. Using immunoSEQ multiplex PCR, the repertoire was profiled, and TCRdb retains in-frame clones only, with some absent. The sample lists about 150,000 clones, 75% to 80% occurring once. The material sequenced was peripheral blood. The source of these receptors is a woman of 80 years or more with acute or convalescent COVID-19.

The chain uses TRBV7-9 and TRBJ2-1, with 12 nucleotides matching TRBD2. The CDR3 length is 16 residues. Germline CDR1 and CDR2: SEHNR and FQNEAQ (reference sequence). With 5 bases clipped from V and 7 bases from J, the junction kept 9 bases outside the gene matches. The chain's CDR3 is CASSPQPLAGGNEQFF. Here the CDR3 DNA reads TGTGCCAGCAGCCCCCAACCGCTAGCGGGAGGGAATGAGCAGTTCTTC.

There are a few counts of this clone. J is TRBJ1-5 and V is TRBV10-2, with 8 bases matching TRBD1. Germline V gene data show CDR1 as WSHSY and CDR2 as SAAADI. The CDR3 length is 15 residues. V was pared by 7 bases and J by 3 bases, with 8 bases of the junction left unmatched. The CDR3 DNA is TGCGCCAGCACCCCAGGGGGCGCGTTCAATCAGCCCCAGCATTTT. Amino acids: CASTPGGAFNQPQHF.

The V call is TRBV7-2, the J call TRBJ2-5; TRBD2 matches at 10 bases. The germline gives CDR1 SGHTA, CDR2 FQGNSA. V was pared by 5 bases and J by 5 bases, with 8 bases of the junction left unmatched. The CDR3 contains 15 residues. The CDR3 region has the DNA TGTGCCAGCAGCCTTACAGCGGGGGGGCTGGAGACCCAGTACTTC. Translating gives CASSLTAGGLETQYF.

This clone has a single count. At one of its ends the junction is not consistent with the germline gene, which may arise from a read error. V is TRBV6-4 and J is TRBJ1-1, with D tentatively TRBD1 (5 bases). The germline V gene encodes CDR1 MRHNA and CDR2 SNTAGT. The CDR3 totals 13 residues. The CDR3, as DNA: TGTGCCAGCAGGATGACAGTAAACAGTGAAGCTTTCTTT. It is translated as CASRMTVNSEAFF.

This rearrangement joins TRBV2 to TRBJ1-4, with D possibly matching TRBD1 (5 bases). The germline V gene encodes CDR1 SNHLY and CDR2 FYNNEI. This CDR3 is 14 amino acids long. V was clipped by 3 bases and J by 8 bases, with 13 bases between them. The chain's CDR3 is CASSDLDSVEKLFF. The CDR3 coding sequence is TGTGCCAGCAGTGATCTTGACAGTGTCGAAAAACTGTTTTTT.

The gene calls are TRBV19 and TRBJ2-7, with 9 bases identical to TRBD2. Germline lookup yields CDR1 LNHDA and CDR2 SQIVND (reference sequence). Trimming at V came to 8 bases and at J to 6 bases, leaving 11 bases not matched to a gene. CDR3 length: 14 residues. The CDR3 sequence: CASASGIGSPEQYF. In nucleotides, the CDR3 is TGTGCCAGTGCTAGCGGGATCGGTTCTCCCGAGCAGTACTTC.

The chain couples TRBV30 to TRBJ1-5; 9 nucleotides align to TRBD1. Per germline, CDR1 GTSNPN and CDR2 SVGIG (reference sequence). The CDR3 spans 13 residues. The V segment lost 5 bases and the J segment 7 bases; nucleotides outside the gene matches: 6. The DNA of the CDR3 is TGTGCCTGGCAGACAGGGGGAGGACAGCCCCAGCATTTT. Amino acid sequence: CAWQTGGGQPQHF.